The rows below give T cell receptor beta chains drawn from one sample of a study of OX40 agonist ivuxolimab in advanced cancers. The protocol was immunoSEQ multiplex PCR, while the TCRdb copy is restricted to in-frame clones and leaves out a portion. The sample lists tens of thousands of clones; around 82% were seen once. The material was CD4+ or CD8+ T cells sorted from blood, obtained in a trial of the OX40 agonist ivuxolimab. The receptors were sampled from an adult with an advanced solid tumor such as melanoma, head and neck, liver or kidney cancer. Both conserved end residues are part of each CDR3. The order of the fields is V gene, J gene, clone size, CDR3 length, D gene, CDR3 protein, CDR3 DNA. D genes are given only for firm matches. The size of a clone is reported for some rows only, either as once, few or many, or as a class for expanded clones.

v_call: TRBV28; j_call: TRBJ2-1; clone_size: once; cdr3_length: 15; d_call: .; cdr3_aa: CASSLAGTSYNEQFF; cdr3_nt: TGTGCCAGCAGTTTAGCAGGGACATCCTACAATGAGCAGTTCTTC
v_call: TRBV4-3; j_call: TRBJ2-2; clone_size: few; cdr3_length: 15; d_call: .; cdr3_aa: CASSPRAWGAGELFF; cdr3_nt: TGCGCCAGCAGCCCGCGGGCTTGGGGGGCCGGGGAGCTGTTTTTT
v_call: TRBV2; j_call: TRBJ2-7; clone_size: .; cdr3_length: 20; d_call: TRBD2; cdr3_aa: CASSESRALAGVIGSYEQYF; cdr3_nt: TGTGCCAGCAGTGAATCTCGCGCGCTAGCGGGAGTAATCGGGTCCTACGAGCAGTACTTC
v_call: TRBV9; j_call: TRBJ1-4; clone_size: once; cdr3_length: 16; d_call: .; cdr3_aa: CVSSVSMGGLGEKLFF; cdr3_nt: TGTGTCAGCAGCGTGAGCATGGGAGGGCTAGGGGAAAAACTGTTTTTT
v_call: TRBV10-1; j_call: TRBJ2-7; clone_size: .; cdr3_length: 15; d_call: TRBD1; cdr3_aa: CASSESTGAKAEQYF; cdr3_nt: TGCGCCAGCAGTGAGTCAACAGGGGCGAAGGCCGAGCAGTACTTC
v_call: TRBV4-1; j_call: TRBJ2-1; clone_size: .; cdr3_length: 16; d_call: TRBD2; cdr3_aa: CASSPRTSGSDNEQFF; cdr3_nt: TGCGCCAGCAGCCCACGGACTAGCGGGAGCGACAATGAGCAGTTCTTC
v_call: TRBV9; j_call: TRBJ2-1; clone_size: .; cdr3_length: 19; d_call: TRBD2; cdr3_aa: CASSGSRTSGRERYNEQFF; cdr3_nt: TGTGCCAGCAGCGGGTCCAGGACTAGCGGGAGGGAAAGATACAATGAGCAGTTCTTC
v_call: TRBV6-4; j_call: TRBJ1-1; clone_size: .; cdr3_length: 13; d_call: TRBD1; cdr3_aa: CASSVGQATEAFF; cdr3_nt: TGTGCCAGCAGTGTCGGACAGGCCACTGAAGCTTTCTTT
v_call: TRBV5-1; j_call: TRBJ2-5; clone_size: .; cdr3_length: 13; d_call: TRBD2; cdr3_aa: CASSLGTRETQYF; cdr3_nt: TGCGCCAGCAGCTTGGGGACTAGAGAGACCCAGTACTTC
v_call: TRBV5-1; j_call: TRBJ1-2; clone_size: many; cdr3_length: 14; d_call: .; cdr3_aa: CASSLATANYGYTF; cdr3_nt: TGCGCCAGCAGCTTGGCTACAGCCAATTATGGCTACACCTTC
v_call: TRBV10-3; j_call: TRBJ1-2; clone_size: .; cdr3_length: 17; d_call: .; cdr3_aa: CATGTHPTTLANYGYTF; cdr3_nt: TGTGCCACTGGGACGCATCCAACTACTCTGGCTAACTATGGCTACACCTTC
v_call: TRBV18; j_call: TRBJ1-2; clone_size: .; cdr3_length: 14; d_call: TRBD1; cdr3_aa: CASSPSNRGFGYTF; cdr3_nt: TGTGCCAGCTCACCATCAAACAGGGGGTTTGGCTACACCTTC
v_call: TRBV27; j_call: TRBJ1-1; clone_size: few; cdr3_length: 14; d_call: TRBD1; cdr3_aa: CASSINPGQGEAFF; cdr3_nt: TGTGCCAGCAGTATTAACCCTGGACAGGGTGAAGCTTTCTTT
v_call: TRBV7-8; j_call: TRBJ2-3; clone_size: .; cdr3_length: 16; d_call: TRBD2; cdr3_aa: CASSRELAGRTDTQYF; cdr3_nt: TGTGCCAGCAGCCGAGAACTAGCGGGACGTACAGATACGCAGTATTTT
v_call: TRBV5-4; j_call: TRBJ2-1; clone_size: .; cdr3_length: 13; d_call: .; cdr3_aa: CASTLSPGNEQFF; cdr3_nt: TGTGCCAGCACTCTCTCCCCCGGCAATGAGCAGTTCTTC
v_call: TRBV18; j_call: TRBJ1-2; clone_size: .; cdr3_length: 15; d_call: .; cdr3_aa: CASSPPVPEDYGYTF; cdr3_nt: TGTGCCAGCTCACCACCTGTTCCGGAGGACTATGGCTACACCTTC
v_call: TRBV10-1; j_call: TRBJ2-5; clone_size: .; cdr3_length: 13; d_call: .; cdr3_aa: CASSEGMGETQYF; cdr3_nt: TGCGCCAGCAGTGAGGGGATGGGAGAGACCCAGTACTTC
v_call: TRBV18; j_call: TRBJ2-7; clone_size: .; cdr3_length: 15; d_call: TRBD1; cdr3_aa: CASSPVQGAGYEQYF; cdr3_nt: TGTGCCAGCTCACCAGTACAGGGGGCGGGCTACGAGCAGTACTTC
v_call: TRBV19; j_call: TRBJ2-6; clone_size: .; cdr3_length: 18; d_call: TRBD1; cdr3_aa: CASSRDRVGSPGANVLTF; cdr3_nt: TGTGCCAGTAGTAGAGACAGGGTCGGATCCCCTGGGGCCAACGTCCTGACTTTC
v_call: TRBV5-6; j_call: TRBJ1-6; clone_size: .; cdr3_length: 14; d_call: .; cdr3_aa: CASSRRQANSPLHF; cdr3_nt: TGTGCCAGCAGCCGGCGACAGGCTAATTCACCCCTCCACTTT
v_call: TRBV18; j_call: TRBJ1-6; clone_size: .; cdr3_length: 15; d_call: .; cdr3_aa: CASSLSGGSNSPLHF; cdr3_nt: TGTGCCAGCTCACTATCCGGGGGGAGTAATTCACCCCTCCACTTT
v_call: TRBV11-2; j_call: TRBJ1-1; clone_size: .; cdr3_length: 16; d_call: TRBD1; cdr3_aa: CASSRGQGSGVSEAFF; cdr3_nt: TGTGCCAGCAGCCGAGGACAGGGATCGGGGGTATCTGAAGCTTTCTTT
v_call: TRBV10-2; j_call: TRBJ2-1; clone_size: .; cdr3_length: 15; d_call: TRBD1; cdr3_aa: CASIENLGQYNEQFF; cdr3_nt: TGCGCCAGCATCGAGAACCTGGGACAGTACAATGAGCAGTTCTTC
v_call: TRBV28; j_call: TRBJ1-2; clone_size: .; cdr3_length: 14; d_call: TRBD1; cdr3_aa: CASRRDRNYYGYTF; cdr3_nt: TGTGCCAGCAGAAGGGACAGGAACTACTATGGCTACACCTTC
v_call: TRBV28; j_call: TRBJ2-7; clone_size: .; cdr3_length: 13; d_call: .; cdr3_aa: CASLSTDSYEQYF; cdr3_nt: TGTGCCAGCCTCTCAACGGACTCTTACGAGCAGTACTTC
v_call: TRBV19; j_call: TRBJ1-2; clone_size: .; cdr3_length: 17; d_call: .; cdr3_aa: CASSIHGTRVVHYGYTF; cdr3_nt: TGTGCCAGTAGTATCCACGGGACCCGTGTGGTACACTATGGCTACACCTTC
v_call: TRBV5-4; j_call: TRBJ1-4; clone_size: .; cdr3_length: 14; d_call: .; cdr3_aa: CASSLEVGNEKLFF; cdr3_nt: TGTGCCAGCAGCTTGGAGGTCGGGAATGAAAAACTGTTTTTT
v_call: TRBV20-1; j_call: TRBJ1-5; clone_size: .; cdr3_length: 11; d_call: .; cdr3_aa: CSGVDRRSQHF; cdr3_nt: TGCAGTGGCGTAGACCGTCGTTCCCAGCATTTT
v_call: TRBV27; j_call: TRBJ2-3; clone_size: .; cdr3_length: 17; d_call: .; cdr3_aa: CASSAKGHTIRTDTQYF; cdr3_nt: TGTGCCAGCAGTGCAAAGGGACACACGATTCGTACAGATACGCAGTATTTT
v_call: TRBV5-1; j_call: TRBJ2-7; clone_size: .; cdr3_length: 13; d_call: .; cdr3_aa: CASSLDRDYEQYF; cdr3_nt: TGCGCCAGCAGCTTGGACAGGGATTACGAGCAGTACTTC
v_call: TRBV27; j_call: TRBJ1-1; clone_size: .; cdr3_length: 15; d_call: .; cdr3_aa: CASSLSRMGNTEAFF; cdr3_nt: TGTGCCAGCAGTTTAAGTAGGATGGGGAACACTGAAGCTTTCTTT
v_call: TRBV9; j_call: TRBJ2-1; clone_size: .; cdr3_length: 15; d_call: TRBD2; cdr3_aa: CASSLGSGRGNEQFF; cdr3_nt: TGTGCCAGCAGCCTTGGTAGCGGGAGGGGCAATGAGCAGTTCTTC
v_call: TRBV10-2; j_call: TRBJ2-3; clone_size: .; cdr3_length: 12; d_call: .; cdr3_aa: CASIGTPDTQYF; cdr3_nt: TGCGCCAGCATAGGGACTCCAGATACGCAGTATTTT
v_call: TRBV19; j_call: TRBJ1-5; clone_size: .; cdr3_length: 14; d_call: .; cdr3_aa: CASRQVYSNQPQHF; cdr3_nt: TGTGCCAGTAGACAAGTTTATAGCAATCAGCCCCAGCATTTT
v_call: TRBV19; j_call: TRBJ2-3; clone_size: .; cdr3_length: 18; d_call: TRBD2; cdr3_aa: CASSGSSGGHPSTDTQYF; cdr3_nt: TGTGCCAGTAGTGGATCGAGCGGGGGCCACCCTAGCACAGATACGCAGTATTTT
v_call: TRBV30; j_call: TRBJ1-3; clone_size: few; cdr3_length: 13; d_call: .; cdr3_aa: CACGRGSGNTIYF; cdr3_nt: TGTGCCTGTGGAAGAGGCTCTGGAAACACCATATATTTT